The clone carrying this T cell receptor beta chain is a singleton in its sample. What it binds is unknown. The data were taken from a study of metastatic and nonmetastatic thyroid tumors. For the study at large: Comparative analysis of repertoires was undertaken across blood and tumor or nodule tissue obtained from malignant and benign thyroid patients. Study-wide findings and caveats: Reported TCR beta diversity, measured in blood and tumor, was significantly higher for malignant thyroid tumors than for benign nodules.

V was shortened by 0 bases and J by 2 bases, with 8 bases between the two germline ends. The CDR3 totals 15 residues. Germline CDR1 MGHRA, CDR2 YSYEKL. Patients underwent thyroid surgery, and none had received any treatment before it. TCRdb recomputed clones from the PCR reads via MiXCR. The sample holds about 32,000 clones, around 25% seen once. This clonotype was obtained from a female donor with papillary thyroid cancer or a benign thyroid nodule (not recorded which). Some clones in this sample may be carry-over from other donors' samples. The chain recombines TRBV4-1 with TRBJ1-3; D uncertain. Sequenced: blood. The CDR3 is CASSQESDAGNTIYF. The CDR3 nucleotides are TGCGCCAGCAGCCAAGAATCAGATGCTGGAAACACCATATATTTT.